The clone carrying this TCR beta chain turned up a few times. Its antigen is not identified. This record comes from a study of CD4 T cells in relation to SARS-CoV-2 and coronaviruses. The germline V gene has CDR1 SEHNR and CDR2 FQNEAQ (reference sequence). The CDR3 totals 14 residues. Deletions cut 1 base from V and 7 bases from J, with 11 bases between. Before the COVID-19 pandemic, during about 2010-2019, CD4+ T cells were taken from unexposed donors. Isolation of CD4+ T cells took place after about 9 days in culture. The data were produced by immunoSEQ multiplex PCR, yet TCRdb's version contains in-frame clones alone and is incomplete. The sample consists of tens of thousands of clones, approximately 76% of them appearing once.

Sequencing was carried out using CD4+ T cells from PBMCs, cultured in vitro. The rearrangement joins TRBV7-9 to TRBJ2-1; possibly TRBD1 for D (6 bases). The receptor was derived from a human donor in good health. The CDR3 DNA sequence: TGTGCCAGCAGCTTAGGGACAGTTGGGAATGAGCAGTTCTTC. It is translated as CASSLGTVGNEQFF.